The text below deals with one T cell receptor beta chain. Source study methods: Reference gene primer amplification yielded estimated nucleated cell counts. TCRdb's copy holds only in-frame clones and misses some; the assay was immunoSEQ multiplex PCR. Clone size and V and J calls were adopted from that table, with D and trimming inferred from the DNA. The sample lists some 190,000 clones; around 88% were seen once. The sample belongs to a study of blood T cell repertoires in COVID-19. As for the study in general: Both acute and convalescent COVID-19 samples were obtained from the United States, Italy and Spain. In each case, the material was cDNA or gDNA derived from T cells, B-cell-depleted T cells, or PBMCs.

The sequencing sample was made of peripheral blood. This sequence was found in a man aged 18 to 35 with active or convalescent COVID-19.

For the CDR3, the DNA is TGTGCCAGCACCTATGACAGGGGGCTTCAGAACACTGAAGCTTTCTTT. Translating it yields CASTYDRGLQNTEAFF. The rearrangement joins TRBV28 to TRBJ1-1; 10 positions agree with TRBD1. V lost 7 bases, J lost 1 base, and 9 bases stayed unmatched. The CDR3 sequence is 16 residues long. Germline V gene sequence: CDR1 MDHEN, CDR2 SYDVKM.